The 4 T cell receptor beta chains in this list originate from one sample, sequenced in a study of cytomegalovirus exposure and HLA in healthy donors. The PCR used 60 Vbeta and 13 Jbeta primers. Assay: immunoSEQ multiplex PCR; the TCRdb copy retains only in-frame clones and omits some. In the table there are roughly 120,000 clones, 75% to 85% of which are singletons. The sample taken for sequencing was PBMCs. The receptors were gathered from a middle-aged man in good health and CMV-seronegative.

Written as DNA, the CDR3 is TGTGCCAGCAGCTTGGGGACGGGACAGAGGAATGAAAAACTGTTTTTT. Protein: CASSLGTGQRNEKLFF. The rearrangement uses TRBV5-5 and TRBJ1-4; 7 bases are a match to TRBD1. The CDR3 spans 16 residues. Germline V CDR1 and CDR2: SGHKS, YYEKEE (reference sequence). V was pared by 0 bases and J by 5 bases, with 7 bases of the junction left unmatched.

The rearrangement links TRBV19 to TRBJ1-5, with a weak D call TRBD1 (6 bases). Germline V gene lookup returns CDR1 LNHDA and CDR2 SQIVND (reference sequence). This CDR3 comprises 12 residues. Trimming stripped 10 bases from V and 3 bases from J, with 10 bases between. The DNA for the CDR3 is TGTGCCACAGGACAGAACAATCAGCCCCAGCATTTT. Translated, it gives CATGQNNQPQHF.

This sequence joins TRBV28 and TRBJ1-1; D not resolved. The CDR3 is 15 residues long. Germline V gene data show CDR1 as MDHEN and CDR2 as SYDVKM. The V end lost 5 bases, the J end lost 5 bases, and 18 bases lay between the germline ends. CDR3 residues: CASSVYQNSGTEAFF. The CDR3 nucleotides are TGTGCCAGCAGTGTCTATCAGAACAGTGGGACTGAAGCTTTCTTT.

The V and J genes are TRBV10-3 and TRBJ1-5; D not certain. There are 16 residues in the CDR3. CDR1 is ENHRY, CDR2 SYGVKD, per germline. V lost 0 bases and J lost 1, with 10 bases in between. As DNA, the CDR3 is TGTGCCATCAGTGAGTCAGGCCCGAGGAGCAATCAGCCCCAGCATTTT. Encoded protein: CAISESGPRSNQPQHF.